This TCR beta chain was recovered during a study of cytomegalovirus exposure and HLA in healthy donors. Regarding the study as a whole: Later genetic work tied a missense DCLRE1C variant to beta-chain V and J trimming. In a later analysis, specific HLA alleles were associated with some 16,000 TCR beta sequences at a 0.05 false discovery rate.

This PCR relied on a set of 60 Vbeta primers and 13 Jbeta primers. Profiled with immunoSEQ multiplex PCR; TCRdb holds only in-frame clones, not every one. The sample shows approximately 150,000 clones, about 79% of them seen only once. The donors, nominally healthy at sampling, likely had unrecorded immune exposures. From germline, CDR1 is MNHEY and CDR2 SVGAGI. Trimming removed 3 bases from V and 7 bases from J, with 4 bases in between. CDR3 length: 11 residues. As concerns this clone: Its target is not known.

This chain joins TRBV6-5 and TRBJ2-1; unclear D gene. This sequence was found in a middle-aged man in good health and CMV-seropositive. Sequenced sample: PBMCs. Written as DNA, the CDR3 is TGTGCCAGCAGTTATCTAAATGAGCAGTTCTTC. Protein: CASSYLNEQFF.